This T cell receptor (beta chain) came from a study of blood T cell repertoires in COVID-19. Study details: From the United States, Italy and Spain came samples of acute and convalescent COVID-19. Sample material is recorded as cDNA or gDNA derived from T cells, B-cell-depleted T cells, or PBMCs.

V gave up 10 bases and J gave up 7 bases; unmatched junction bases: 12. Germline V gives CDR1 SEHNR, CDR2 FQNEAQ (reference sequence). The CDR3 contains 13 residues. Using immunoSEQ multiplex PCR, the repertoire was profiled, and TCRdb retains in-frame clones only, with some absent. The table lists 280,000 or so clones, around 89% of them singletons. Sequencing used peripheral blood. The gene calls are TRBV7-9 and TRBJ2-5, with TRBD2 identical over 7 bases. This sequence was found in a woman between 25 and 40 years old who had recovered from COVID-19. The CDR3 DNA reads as TGTGCCACCGTAGGCCGCGGGGGAGGGACCCAGTACTTC. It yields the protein CATVGRGGGTQYF.